This T cell receptor beta chain derives from a study of T cell responses to AZD1222 COVID-19 vaccine. Measured with immunoSEQ multiplex PCR; TCRdb has only the in-frame clones, and not every one. Here the sample spans 110,000 to 150,000 clones, around nine tenths being singletons. As regards this clone: What it recognizes is unknown.

Study results and caveats: Just a handful of AZD1222 recipients were seropositive at baseline. Clonal diversity may have been underestimated in mostly white British donors.

The sequenced sample was peripheral blood, obtained on day 0 of AZD1222 vaccination. This sequence was found in an adult in good health.

The CDR3 nucleotides read TGTGCCAGCGGGGAACAGGGCGTATACAATGAGCAGTTCTTC. This gives the protein CASGEQGVYNEQFF. The rearrangement joins TRBV2 to TRBJ2-1; perhaps TRBD1 as D (6 bases). Germline lookup yields CDR1 SNHLY and CDR2 FYNNEI. V lost 8 bases and J 4 bases, leaving 15 bases between the germline ends. CDR3 length equals 14 residues.